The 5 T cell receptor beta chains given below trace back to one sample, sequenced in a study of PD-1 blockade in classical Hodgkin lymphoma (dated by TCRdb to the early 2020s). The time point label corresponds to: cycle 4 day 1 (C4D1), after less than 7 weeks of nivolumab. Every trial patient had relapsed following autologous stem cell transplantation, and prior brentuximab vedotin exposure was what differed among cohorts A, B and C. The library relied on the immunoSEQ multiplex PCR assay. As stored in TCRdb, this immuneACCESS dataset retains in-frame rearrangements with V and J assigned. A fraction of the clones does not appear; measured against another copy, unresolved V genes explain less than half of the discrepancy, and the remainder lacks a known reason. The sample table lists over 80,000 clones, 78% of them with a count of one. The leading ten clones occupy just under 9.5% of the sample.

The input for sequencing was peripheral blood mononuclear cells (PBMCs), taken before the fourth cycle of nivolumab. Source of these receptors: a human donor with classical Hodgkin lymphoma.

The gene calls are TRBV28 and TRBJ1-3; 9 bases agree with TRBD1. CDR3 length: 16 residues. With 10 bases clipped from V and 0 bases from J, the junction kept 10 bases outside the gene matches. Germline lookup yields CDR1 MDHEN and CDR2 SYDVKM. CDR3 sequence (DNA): TGTGCCACCCACAGGGGGCTATTTCGCTCTGGAAACACCATATATTTT. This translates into CATHRGLFRSGNTIYF. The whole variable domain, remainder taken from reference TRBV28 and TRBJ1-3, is DVKVTQSSRYLVKRTGEKVFLECVQDMDHENMFWYRQDPGLGLRLIYFSYDVKMKEKGDIPEGYSVSREKKERFSLILESASTNQTSMYLCATHRGLFRSGNTIYFGEGSWLTVV.

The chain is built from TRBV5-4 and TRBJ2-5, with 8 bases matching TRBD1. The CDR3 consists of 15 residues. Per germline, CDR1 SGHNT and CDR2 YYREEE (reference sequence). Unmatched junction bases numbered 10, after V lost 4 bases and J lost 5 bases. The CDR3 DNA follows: TGTGCCAGCAGCAAGGCAGGGGGCGCAAGGGAGACCCAGTACTTC. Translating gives CASSKAGGARETQYF.

The CDR3 loop is CASSLEASENTGELFF. Here the CDR3 DNA reads TGCGCCAGCAGCTTGGAGGCTAGCGAGAACACCGGGGAGCTGTTTTTT. This chain joins TRBV5-1 and TRBJ2-2; the D gene is possibly TRBD2 (6 bases). Germline CDR1 reads SGHRS; CDR2 reads YFSETQ. The V and J ends lost 0 bases and 1 base respectively, with 10 bases between them. There are 16 residues in the CDR3.

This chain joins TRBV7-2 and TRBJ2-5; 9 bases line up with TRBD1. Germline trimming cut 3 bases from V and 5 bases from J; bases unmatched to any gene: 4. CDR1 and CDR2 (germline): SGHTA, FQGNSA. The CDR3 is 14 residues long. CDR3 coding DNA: TGTGCCAGCAGCTTCTACAGGGGGCGGGAGACCCAGTACTTC. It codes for CASSFYRGRETQYF.

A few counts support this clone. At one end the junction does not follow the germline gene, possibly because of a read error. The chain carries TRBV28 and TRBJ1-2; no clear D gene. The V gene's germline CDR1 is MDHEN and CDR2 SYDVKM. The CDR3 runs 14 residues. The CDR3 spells CATSLAEPLYGYTF. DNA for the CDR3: TGTGCCACCAGTTTAGCAGAACCCTTATATGGCTACACCTTC.